The rows below give T cell receptor beta chains drawn from one sample of a study of OX40 agonist ivuxolimab in advanced cancers. The repertoire was sequenced with immunoSEQ multiplex PCR; TCRdb's copy has only in-frame clones and lacks some. The data hold roughly 80,000 clones, with around nine tenths observed a single time. This material consisted of CD4+ or CD8+ T cells sorted from blood, taken in a trial of the OX40 agonist ivuxolimab. These receptors all come from an adult with an advanced solid tumor such as melanoma, head and neck, liver or kidney cancer. The CDR3 runs from the conserved cysteine through the conserved F or W. D genes are given only for firm matches. Part of the rows lack a size; the others show once, few, many or a class for expanded clones.

V gene	clone size	D gene	J gene	CDR3 length	CDR3 DNA	CDR3 protein
TRBV19	NA	NA	TRBJ1-2	14	TGTGCCACTACCGCCCCAGGCCGGAACTATGGCTACACCTTC	CATTAPGRNYGYTF
TRBV27	NA	TRBD2	TRBJ2-5	15	TGTGCCAGCCGAGGACTAGCGGGAGGGGAAGAGACCCAGTACTTC	CASRGLAGGEETQYF
TRBV28	NA	TRBD1	TRBJ2-3	19	TGTGCCAGCAGTTCCCTCAGGGGGCGGAAGAATCCTTCTGGGGATACGCAGTATTTT	CASSSLRGRKNPSGDTQYF
TRBV5-4	NA	NA	TRBJ2-2	12	TGTGCCAGCAGCACCAACACCGGGGAGCTGTTTTTT	CASSTNTGELFF
TRBV4-1	NA	TRBD2	TRBJ2-7	15	TGCGCCAGCAGCCAAGCCGGACTAGCGGGAGTCGAGCAGTACTTC	CASSQAGLAGVEQYF
TRBV6-6	NA	NA	TRBJ1-1	12	TGTGCCAGCAGTACCTGGGGGGGTGAAGCTTTCTTT	CASSTWGGEAFF
TRBV15	NA	TRBD2	TRBJ2-7	13	TGTGCCACTAGGGCGGGAGGTCCCTACGAGCAGTACTTC	CATRAGGPYEQYF
TRBV19	NA	TRBD2	TRBJ2-3	16	TGTGCCAGTAGTATAGATCGGGAGGAGTACACAGATACGCAGTATTTT	CASSIDREEYTDTQYF
TRBV5-1	few	NA	TRBJ1-5	13	TGCGCCAGCAGCTTGAGTGACAATCAGCCCCAGCATTTT	CASSLSDNQPQHF
TRBV11-2	NA	TRBD1	TRBJ1-3	15	TGTGCCAGCAGCCCTACAGGGGACTCTGGAAACACCATATATTTT	CASSPTGDSGNTIYF
TRBV6-1	NA	NA	TRBJ2-5	11	TGTGCCAGCAGGTCGGGCCAGACCCAGTACTTC	CASRSGQTQYF
TRBV5-1	NA	TRBD2	TRBJ2-1	15	TGCGCCAGCAGCCCTGGACTAGCGGGAGAACCTGAGCAGTTCTTC	CASSPGLAGEPEQFF
TRBV2	NA	NA	TRBJ1-2	12	TGTGCCAGCAGTGCTGCTAACTATGGCTACACCTTC	CASSAANYGYTF
TRBV12-5	NA	NA	TRBJ2-7	16	TGTGCTAGTGGTTCTACGGGGGACCGAATTACCTACGAGCAGTACTTC	CASGSTGDRITYEQYF
TRBV5-1	once	NA	TRBJ2-1	13	TGCGCCAGCACCTCCTTGATACAGGATGAGCAGTTCTTC	CASTSLIQDEQFF
TRBV18	NA	NA	TRBJ1-4	14	TGTGCCAGCTCACCAGTAGGGGTTAATGAAAAACTGTTTTTT	CASSPVGVNEKLFF
TRBV19	NA	TRBD2	TRBJ2-1	15	TGTGCCGCCGCGGGGGGTGCCCTTGGTATTGGTGAGCAGTTCTTC	CAAAGGALGIGEQFF
TRBV21-1	NA	NA	TRBJ2-2	17	TGTGCCAGCAGCAAAGAGGTTCTAACAGGTCAAACCGGGGAGCTGTTTTTT	CASSKEVLTGQTGELFF
TRBV11-2	NA	TRBD2	TRBJ2-7	16	TGTGCCAGCAGTCAAGGCTCTAGCGGCCCCACCTACGAGCAGTACTTC	CASSQGSSGPTYEQYF
TRBV28	NA	NA	TRBJ1-4	15	TGTGCCAGCAGTTTCCACGGAAACAGAAATGAAAAACTGTTTTTT	CASSFHGNRNEKLFF
TRBV5-1	NA	NA	TRBJ2-2	14	TGCGCCAGCAGCGCCCTACTGGACACCGGGGAGCTGTTTTTT	CASSALLDTGELFF
TRBV7-9	NA	NA	TRBJ1-1	12	TGTGCCAGCAGCTTGGGCAGGTCGGAAGGGCTCTTT	CASSLGRSEGLF
TRBV6-6	once	NA	TRBJ2-7	13	TGTGCCAGCAGTAGCGGGCTCCCGAGGGAGCAGTACTTC	CASSSGLPREQYF
TRBV6-5	NA	TRBD1	TRBJ1-2	13	TGTGCCAGCAGCCGGGACAGGGGCTATGGCTACACCTTC	CASSRDRGYGYTF
TRBV4-1	NA	NA	TRBJ1-2	13	TGCGCCAGCAGCCAAGAATGGACGGATGGCTACACCTTC	CASSQEWTDGYTF
TRBV11-2	NA	NA	TRBJ2-2	16	TGTGCCAGCAGCTTAGGGGACTTTGCGAACACCGGGGAGCTGTTTTTT	CASSLGDFANTGELFF
TRBV10-3	NA	NA	TRBJ1-1	13	TGTGCCATCAAGCAAGGAATTAACACTGAAGCTTTCTTT	CAIKQGINTEAFF